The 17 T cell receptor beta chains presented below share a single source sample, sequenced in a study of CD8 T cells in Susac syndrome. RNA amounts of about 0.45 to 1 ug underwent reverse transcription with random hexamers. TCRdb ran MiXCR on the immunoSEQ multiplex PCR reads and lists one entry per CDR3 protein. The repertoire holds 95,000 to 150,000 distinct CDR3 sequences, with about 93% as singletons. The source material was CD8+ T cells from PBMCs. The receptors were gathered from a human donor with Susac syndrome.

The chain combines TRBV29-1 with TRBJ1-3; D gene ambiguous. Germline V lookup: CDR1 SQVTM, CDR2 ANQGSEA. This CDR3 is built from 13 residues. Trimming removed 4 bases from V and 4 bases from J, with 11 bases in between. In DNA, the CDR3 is TGCAGCGTTGCAGGTCTGAGGGGAAACACCATATATTTT. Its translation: CSVAGLRGNTIYF.

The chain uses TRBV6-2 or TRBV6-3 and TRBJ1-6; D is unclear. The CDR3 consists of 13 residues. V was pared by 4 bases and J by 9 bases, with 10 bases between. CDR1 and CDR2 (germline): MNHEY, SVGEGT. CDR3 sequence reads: CASSSGESSPLHF. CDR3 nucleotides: TGTGCCAGCAGTTCCGGGGAAAGTTCACCCCTCCACTTT.

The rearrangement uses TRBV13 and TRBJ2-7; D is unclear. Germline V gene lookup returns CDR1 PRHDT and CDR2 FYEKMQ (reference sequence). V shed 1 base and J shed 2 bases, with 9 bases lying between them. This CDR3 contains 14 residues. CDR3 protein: CASSLVGSTYEQYF. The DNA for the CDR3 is TGTGCCAGCAGCTTAGTGGGCAGTACCTACGAGCAGTACTTC. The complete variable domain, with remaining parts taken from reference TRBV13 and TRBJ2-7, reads AAGVIQSPRHLIKEKRETATLKCYPIPRHDTVYWYQQGPGQDPQFLISFYEKMQSDKGSIPDRFSAQQFSDYHSELNMSSLELGDSALYFCASSLVGSTYEQYFGPGTRLTVT.

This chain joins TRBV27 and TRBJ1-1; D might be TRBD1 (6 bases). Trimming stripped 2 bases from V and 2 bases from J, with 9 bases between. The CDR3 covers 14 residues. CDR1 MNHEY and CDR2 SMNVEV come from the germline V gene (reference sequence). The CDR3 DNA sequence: TGTGCCAGCAGTTTAGGGACAACAAACACTGAAGCTTTCTTT. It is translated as CASSLGTTNTEAFF.

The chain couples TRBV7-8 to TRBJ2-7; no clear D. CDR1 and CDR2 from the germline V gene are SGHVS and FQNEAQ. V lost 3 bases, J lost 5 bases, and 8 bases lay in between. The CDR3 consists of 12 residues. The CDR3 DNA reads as TGTGCCAGCAGCTTTGGCCAGGACGAGCAGTACTTC. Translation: CASSFGQDEQYF.

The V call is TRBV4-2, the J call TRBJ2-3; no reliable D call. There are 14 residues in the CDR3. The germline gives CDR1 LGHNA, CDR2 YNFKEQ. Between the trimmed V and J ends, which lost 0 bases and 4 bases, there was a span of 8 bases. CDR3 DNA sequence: TGTGCCAGCAGCCAAGAGAGCAAAGCAGATACGCAGTATTTT. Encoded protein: CASSQESKADTQYF.

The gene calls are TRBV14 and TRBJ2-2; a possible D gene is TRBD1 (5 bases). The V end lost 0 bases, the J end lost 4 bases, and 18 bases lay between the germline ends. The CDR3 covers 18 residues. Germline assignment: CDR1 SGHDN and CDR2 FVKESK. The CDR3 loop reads CASSQDLGWGVGTGELFF. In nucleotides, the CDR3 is TGTGCCAGCAGCCAAGATCTTGGTTGGGGCGTCGGCACCGGGGAGCTGTTTTTT. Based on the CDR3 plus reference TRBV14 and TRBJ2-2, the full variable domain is EAGVTQFPSHSVIEKGQTVTLRCDPISGHDNLYWYRRVMGKEIKFLLHFVKESKQDESGMPNNRFLAERTGGTYSTLKVQPAELEDSGVYFCASSQDLGWGVGTGELFFGEGSRLTVL.

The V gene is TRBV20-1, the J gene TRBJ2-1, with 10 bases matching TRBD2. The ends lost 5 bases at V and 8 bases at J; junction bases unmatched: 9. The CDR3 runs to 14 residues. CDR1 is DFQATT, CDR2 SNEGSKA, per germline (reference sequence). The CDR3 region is CSAGEERGGYEQFF. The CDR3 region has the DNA TGCAGTGCTGGGGAGGAGCGGGGGGGATATGAGCAGTTCTTC.

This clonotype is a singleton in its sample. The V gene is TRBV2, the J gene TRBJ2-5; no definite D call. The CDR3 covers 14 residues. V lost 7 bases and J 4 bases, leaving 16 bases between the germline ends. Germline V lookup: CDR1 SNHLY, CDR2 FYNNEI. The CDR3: CASTLSGVGETQYF. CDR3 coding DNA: TGTGCCAGCACCCTAAGTGGGGTGGGAGAGACCCAGTACTTC.

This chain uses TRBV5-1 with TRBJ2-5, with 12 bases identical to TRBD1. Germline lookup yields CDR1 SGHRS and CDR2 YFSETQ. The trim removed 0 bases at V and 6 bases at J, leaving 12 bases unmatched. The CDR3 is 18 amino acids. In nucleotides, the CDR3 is TGCGCCAGCAGCTTGGGAGCGGAGGGACAGGGGGCAGGGAAGACCCAGTACTTC. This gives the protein CASSLGAEGQGAGKTQYF.

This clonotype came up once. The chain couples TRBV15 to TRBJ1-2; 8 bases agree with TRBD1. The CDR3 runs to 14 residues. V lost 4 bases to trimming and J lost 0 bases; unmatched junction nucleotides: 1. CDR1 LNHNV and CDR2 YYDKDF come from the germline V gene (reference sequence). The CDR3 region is CATSKDRANYGYTF. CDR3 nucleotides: TGTGCCACCAGCAAGGACAGGGCTAACTATGGCTACACCTTC.

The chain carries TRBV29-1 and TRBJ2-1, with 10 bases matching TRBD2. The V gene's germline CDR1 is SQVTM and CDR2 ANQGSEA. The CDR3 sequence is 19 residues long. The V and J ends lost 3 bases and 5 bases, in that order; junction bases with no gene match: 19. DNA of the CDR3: TGCAGCGTTGATCGCATAGCGGGGGGCGAAACCTCCGTCCACAATGAGCAGTTCTTC. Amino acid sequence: CSVDRIAGGETSVHNEQFF.

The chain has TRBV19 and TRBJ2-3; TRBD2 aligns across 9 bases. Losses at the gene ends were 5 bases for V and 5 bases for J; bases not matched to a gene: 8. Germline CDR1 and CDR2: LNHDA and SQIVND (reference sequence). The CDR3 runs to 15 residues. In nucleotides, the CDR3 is TGTGCCAGTAGTCGTCTAGCGGGGCGGGGAGATACGCAGTATTTT. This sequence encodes CASSRLAGRGDTQYF.

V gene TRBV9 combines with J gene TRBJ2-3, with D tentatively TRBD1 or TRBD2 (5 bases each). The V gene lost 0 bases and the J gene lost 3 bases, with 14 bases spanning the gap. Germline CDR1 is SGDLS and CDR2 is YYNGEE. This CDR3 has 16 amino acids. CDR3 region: CASSVGGGLKTDTQYF. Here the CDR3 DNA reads TGTGCCAGCAGCGTAGGGGGCGGACTCAAAACAGATACGCAGTATTTT.

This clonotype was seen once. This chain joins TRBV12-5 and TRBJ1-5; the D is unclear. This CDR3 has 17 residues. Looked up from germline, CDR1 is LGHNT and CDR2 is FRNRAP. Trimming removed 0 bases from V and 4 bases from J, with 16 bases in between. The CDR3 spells CASGLVSGETANQPQHF. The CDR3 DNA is TGTGCTAGTGGTTTGGTGTCTGGGGAAACAGCTAATCAGCCCCAGCATTTT.

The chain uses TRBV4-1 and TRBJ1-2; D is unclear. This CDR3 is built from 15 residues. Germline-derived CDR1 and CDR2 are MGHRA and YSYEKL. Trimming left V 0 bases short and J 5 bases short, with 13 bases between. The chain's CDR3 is CASSQDRGQLYGYTF. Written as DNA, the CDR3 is TGCGCCAGCAGCCAAGATAGAGGGCAGCTGTATGGCTACACCTTC.

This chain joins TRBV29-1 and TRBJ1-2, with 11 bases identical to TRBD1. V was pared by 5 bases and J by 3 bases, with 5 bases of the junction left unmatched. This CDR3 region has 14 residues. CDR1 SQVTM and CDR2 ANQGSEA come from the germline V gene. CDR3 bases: TGCAGCGTTCCATGGACAGGGGGCCACTATGGCTACACCTTC. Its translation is CSVPWTGGHYGYTF.